This T cell receptor beta chain derives from a study of blood T cell repertoires in COVID-19. This CDR3 region has 13 residues. V gave up 4 bases and J gave up 4 bases, with 11 bases separating them. Germline V gives CDR1 SGHRS, CDR2 YFSETQ. Sequenced by immunoSEQ multiplex PCR; TCRdb stores in-frame clones only, minus some. The sample has about 230,000 clones, roughly 88% seen once. The sequenced material came from peripheral blood. V usage is TRBV5-1 and J usage is TRBJ1-1; TRBD1 might be the D (6 bases). This receptor was obtained from a woman aged 40 to 49 who had recovered from COVID-19. CDR3 sequence (DNA): TGCGCCAGCAGCCAACAGGGCTCCACTGAAGCTTTCTTT. This sequence encodes CASSQQGSTEAFF.